This paragraph covers one T cell receptor beta chain sequence. This clonotype was counted ten times or more. There is no known antigen for this receptor. The input lacks base qualities; no much larger clone sits a single base away. The sample comes from a study of early T cells in non-severe SARS-CoV-2 infection (dated by TCRdb to about 2021). Notes on the research overall: TCR sequencing used bulk RNA from unsorted whole blood, so alpha and beta chains could not be paired. Study-level results and caveats: VDJdb matching was skewed toward anti-spike CD8 responses and likely underestimated virus-specific expansions by missing private and CD4 specificities.

Receptor libraries were prepared by 5' RACE. The data were produced on a NextSeq 500. To correct for sequencing error and PCR bias, the TCR library protocol tagged individual cDNA molecules with unique molecular identifiers. Both TCR alpha and beta chains were sequenced, and tight co-correlation was observed between alpha and beta sequence abundances in each sample. Concerning the study's data processing: Decombinator V4 was used to perform V gene, J gene and CDR3 annotation of TCR sequences. TCRs were defined as expanded if a significant change between any two time points was detected under a Poisson model with p below 0.0001. TCR abundances were normalised to the total number of TCRs sequenced per sample and expressed as counts per million. VDJdb, accessed 1 November 2021, was searched for CMV, EBV and SARS-CoV-2 annotated TCRs, with TCRs annotated for multiple antigens excluded. TCRdb reworked the public reads: Q25 trimming with fastp, MiXCR clone assembly, productive beta chains retained. Entries are consolidated by CDR3 protein sequence, retaining the most common genes and DNA. TCRdb's processing, not the authors', yielded these V and J calls. The sample yields about 97,000 distinct CDR3 sequences; approximately 9.9% were counted once. The ten largest clones take up around 4.3% of the sample.

This was a case-control study nested in a cohort of healthcare workers in London, UK, who had nasopharyngeal swab PCR tests and blood samples taken every week. Healthcare workers were enrolled in the week of the UK lockdown, from 23 to 31 March 2020, and were followed every week for up to roughly 16 weeks. The sequencing here drew on whole blood, taken at baseline. This receptor was obtained from an adult who was a healthcare worker with PCR-confirmed SARS-CoV-2 infection or an uninfected control (not recorded which).

The base sequence is TGCAGCGTGGGACTAGCGGCCTACACAGATACGCAGTATTTT. It codes for CSVGLAAYTDTQYF. The chain is made from TRBV29-1 and TRBJ2-3, with 11 junctional bases fitting TRBD2. There are 14 amino acids in the CDR3, from cysteine to phenylalanine inclusive. The sequence is cut down to CDR3 DNA, 42 bases in frame from base 1. CDR1 and CDR2, looked up from the germline V gene, are SQVTM and ANQGSEA. The V end gives up 6 bases and the J end 2 bases, leaving 4 bases in the junction not matched to a gene.